The 9 T cell receptor beta chains below all came from one sample that was sequenced in a study of ipilimumab plus nivolumab after autologous stem cell transplantation (dated by TCRdb to the early 2020s). Receptors were amplified or captured by the immunoSEQ multiplex PCR assay. Here the immuneACCESS table is served through TCRdb, limited to in-frame sequences with V and J called. Missing clones are a known gap in these copies; in checked studies unresolved V genes cover under half, and the rest lacks a known reason. This sample gives 40,000 to 45,000 clones in total; 80% to 95% of them show up just once. Under 1% of the sample is in the top ten clones. The source material was PBMCs, sampled in a trial of ipilimumab plus nivolumab as post-transplant consolidation. These TCRs come from a male donor with multiple myeloma.

CDR3 in DNA: TGTGCCAGCAGTATTAGACAGGGGAGCTACGAGCAGTACTTC. Translating it yields CASSIRQGSYEQYF. The chain is built from TRBV28 and TRBJ2-7; TRBD1 agrees at 8 bases. Looked up from germline, CDR1 is MDHEN and CDR2 is SYDVKM. CDR3 length equals 14 residues. Losses at the gene ends were 5 bases for V and 3 bases for J; bases not matched to a gene: 6. The full variable domain, its missing parts supplied by reference TRBV28 and TRBJ2-7, is DVKVTQSSRYLVKRTGEKVFLECVQDMDHENMFWYRQDPGLGLRLIYFSYDVKMKEKGDIPEGYSVSREKKERFSLILESASTNQTSMYLCASSIRQGSYEQYFGPGTRLTVT.

V is TRBV4-1 and J is TRBJ1-2; D not certain. The CDR3 has 15 residues. V dropped 1 base and J dropped 4 bases, with 13 bases sitting between them. Germline CDR1 MGHRA, CDR2 YSYEKL. CDR3 coding DNA: TGCGCCAGCAGCCAAGGGGTAGGGAAGAGCTATGGCTACACCTTC. It specifies CASSQGVGKSYGYTF.

As regards this clone: Germline is not matched at one junction end, which may reflect a read error. The chain uses TRBV7-7 and TRBJ2-5, with 7 bases matching TRBD1. This CDR3 region has 15 residues. From germline, CDR1 is SSHAT and CDR2 FNYEAQ (reference sequence). In DNA, the CDR3 is TGTGCTAGCAGCTTTAGTGGGACAGACCAAGAGACCCAGTACTTC. This translates into CASSFSGTDQETQYF.

The CDR3 DNA reads TGTGCCAGCAGTTTAACAGGGTTCATGAACACTGAAGCTTTCTTT. As protein: CASSLTGFMNTEAFF. The J gene is TRBJ1-1, the V gene TRBV28, with D possibly being TRBD1 (6 bases). This CDR3 contains 15 residues. Looked up from germline, CDR1 is MDHEN and CDR2 is SYDVKM. V was cut by 2 bases and J by 0 bases, with 10 bases left in between.

The sample holds a few counts of this clone. This chain uses TRBV11-2 with TRBJ2-5, with TRBD2 matching over 15 bases. There are 15 residues in the CDR3. Germline CDR1 is SGHAT and CDR2 is FQNNGV. Trimming cost V 4 bases and J 4 bases; bases outside gene matches: 1. The DNA of the CDR3 is TGTGCCAGCAGCTGGGGACTAGCGGGGGGAGAGACCCAGTACTTC. As protein: CASSWGLAGGETQYF.

V is TRBV5-4 and J is TRBJ2-3; TRBD2 matches at 9 bases. CDR3 size: 15 residues. Looked up from germline, CDR1 is SGHNT and CDR2 is YYREEE (reference sequence). The ends lost 4 bases at V and 6 bases at J; junction bases unmatched: 9. The CDR3 DNA is TGTGCCAGCAGCGCGTTGGGGACTAGCTCTGATACGCAGTATTTT. It is translated as CASSALGTSSDTQYF.

This chain uses TRBV7-3 with TRBJ2-6; D is ambiguous. This CDR3 is 15 amino acids long. The V gene's germline CDR1 is SGHTA and CDR2 FQGTGA. Trimming cost V 6 bases and J 1 base, with 10 bases left between them. CDR3 DNA sequence: TGTGCCAGCAGTTTTTACGGGTCTGGGGCCAACGTCCTGACTTTC. The encoded protein is CASSFYGSGANVLTF. Using reference TRBV7-3 and TRBJ2-6 for the parts outside the CDR3, the full variable domain is GAGVSQTPSNKVTEKGKYVELRCDPISGHTALYWYRQSLGQGPEFLIYFQGTGAADDSGLPNDRFFAVRPEGSVSTLKIQRTERGDSAVYLCASSFYGSGANVLTFGAGSRLTVL.

CDR3 region: CASRQGATGANVLTF. Here the CDR3 DNA reads TGTGCCAGCCGACAGGGGGCTACCGGGGCCAACGTCCTGACTTTC. The chain couples TRBV6-4 to TRBJ2-6; 10 positions agree with TRBD1. The CDR3 runs to 15 residues. The germline CDR1 and CDR2 sequences are MRHNA and SNTAGT. With 8 bases clipped from V and 4 bases from J, the junction kept 5 bases outside the gene matches.

This sequence joins TRBV7-2 and TRBJ2-7; D might be TRBD2 (6 bases). V was trimmed by 3 bases and J by 1 base, leaving 16 bases between them. The CDR3 extends over 16 amino acids. Germline CDR1 reads SGHTA; CDR2 reads FQGNSA. CDR3 loop: CASSFWSGSRSYEQYF. For the CDR3, the DNA is TGTGCCAGCAGCTTTTGGTCCGGGAGTCGGTCCTACGAGCAGTACTTC.